These 5 T cell receptor beta chains were sequenced from one sample in a study of T cells in Graves' hyperthyroidism and ophthalmopathy. Amplified regions were TCR beta CDR3 sequences from RNA transcripts. The TCR CDR3 was amplified in a first-round RT-PCR using the HTBI primer set. TCRdb called the multiplex PCR reads again in MiXCR, with one record for every CDR3 protein. The sample holds roughly 710,000 distinct CDR3 sequences, under 45% seen once. The specimen sequenced was blood. The origin of the receptors is a woman between 40 and 55 years old with Graves' hyperthyroidism.

J is TRBJ1-2 and V is TRBV6-5; the D gene is possibly TRBD1 (6 bases). The V gene lost 8 bases and the J gene lost 6 bases, with 19 bases spanning the gap. The germline gives CDR1 MNHEY, CDR2 SVGAGI. This CDR3 comprises 14 residues. CDR3 in amino acids: CASGSGGRQNGYTF. DNA for the CDR3: TGTGCCAGCGGTAGCGGGGGGCGACAGAATGGCTACACCTTC.

The chain combines TRBV7-9 with TRBJ2-7; D is perhaps TRBD1 (6 bases). Germline lookup yields CDR1 SEHNR and CDR2 FQNEAQ (reference sequence). V lost 5 bases and J 5 bases, leaving 13 bases between the germline ends. The CDR3 has 13 amino acids. The CDR3 region has the DNA TGTGCCAGCAGCACGCGACAGGCCCACGAGCAGTACTTC. This translates into CASSTRQAHEQYF.

This clonotype was found a few times. Written as DNA, the CDR3 is TGTGCCAGCAGCGGAGTCGGATCGAACACTGAAGCTTTCTTT. This encodes CASSGVGSNTEAFF. J is TRBJ1-1 and V is TRBV7-9; D gene uncertain. This CDR3 is 14 amino acids long. Trimming took off 5 bases at V and 1 base at J, with 11 bases between the two ends. The germline gives CDR1 SEHNR, CDR2 FQNEAQ (reference sequence).

The chain uses TRBV29-1 and TRBJ1-5; D not resolved. The CDR3 extends over 12 amino acids. Germline assignment: CDR1 SQVTM and CDR2 ANQGSEA. Trimming removed 5 bases from V and 0 bases from J, with 5 bases in between. In DNA form, the CDR3 reads TGCAGCGTTTCTGATAGCAATCAGCCCCAGCATTTT. Amino acid sequence: CSVSDSNQPQHF.

This clonotype was counted between two and nine times. The chain combines TRBV6-5 with TRBJ1-2; 7 bases match TRBD1. The germline gives CDR1 MNHEY, CDR2 SVGAGI. Trimming cost V 6 bases and J 0 bases; bases outside gene matches: 7. This CDR3 comprises 15 residues. CDR3 sequence (DNA): TGTGCCAGCAGGTTCCCGGGACAGTCTAACTATGGCTACACCTTC. Amino acid sequence: CASRFPGQSNYGYTF.